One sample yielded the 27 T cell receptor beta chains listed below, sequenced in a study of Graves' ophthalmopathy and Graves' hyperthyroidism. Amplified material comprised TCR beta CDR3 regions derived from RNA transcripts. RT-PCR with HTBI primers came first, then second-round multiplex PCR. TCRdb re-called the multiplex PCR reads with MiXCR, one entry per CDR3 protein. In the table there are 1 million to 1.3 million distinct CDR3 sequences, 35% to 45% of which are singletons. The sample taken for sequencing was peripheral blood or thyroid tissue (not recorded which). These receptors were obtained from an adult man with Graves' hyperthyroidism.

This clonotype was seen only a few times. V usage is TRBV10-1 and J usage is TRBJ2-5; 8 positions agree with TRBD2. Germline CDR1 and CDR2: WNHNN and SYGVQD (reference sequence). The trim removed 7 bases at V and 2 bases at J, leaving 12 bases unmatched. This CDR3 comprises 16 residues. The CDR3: CASTGDLAGRQETQYF. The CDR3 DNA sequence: TGCGCCAGCACCGGGGACCTAGCGGGCAGGCAAGAGACCCAGTACTTC.

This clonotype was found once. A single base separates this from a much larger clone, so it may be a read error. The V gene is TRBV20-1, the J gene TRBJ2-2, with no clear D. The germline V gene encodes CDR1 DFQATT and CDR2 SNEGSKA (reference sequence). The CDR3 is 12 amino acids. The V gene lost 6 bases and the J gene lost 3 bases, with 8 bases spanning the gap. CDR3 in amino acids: CSADGDTGELFF. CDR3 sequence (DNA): TGCAGTGCCGACGGTGACACCGGGGAGCTGTTTTTT.

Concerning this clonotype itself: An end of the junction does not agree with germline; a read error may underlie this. CDR3 DNA: TGTGCCAGCAGTTTAGAACCACAGCTAGAAGCTTTCTTT. Protein product: CASSLEPQLEAFF. The chain combines TRBV7-2 with TRBJ1-1, with unresolved D. This CDR3 is 13 amino acids long. The germline gives CDR1 SGHTA, CDR2 FQGNSA.

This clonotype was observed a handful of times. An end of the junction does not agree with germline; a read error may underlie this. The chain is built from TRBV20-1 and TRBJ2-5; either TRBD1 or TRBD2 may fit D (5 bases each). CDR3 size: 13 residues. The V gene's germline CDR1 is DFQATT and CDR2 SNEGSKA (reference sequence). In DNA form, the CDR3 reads TGCAGTGCTAGAGGCCGGGGACGAGAGGCCCAGTACTTC. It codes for CSARGRGREAQYF.

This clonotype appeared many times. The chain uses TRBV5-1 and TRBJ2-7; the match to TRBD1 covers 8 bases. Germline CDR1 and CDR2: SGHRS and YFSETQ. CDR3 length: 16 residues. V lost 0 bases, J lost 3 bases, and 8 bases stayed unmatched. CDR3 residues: CASSLARTGRFYEQYF. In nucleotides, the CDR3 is TGCGCCAGCAGCTTGGCGAGGACAGGGAGGTTCTACGAGCAGTACTTC.

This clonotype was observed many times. The CDR3 loop is CSVGRQGASYEQYF. CDR3 bases: TGCAGCGTTGGAAGACAGGGGGCTTCCTACGAGCAGTACTTC. This rearrangement joins TRBV29-1 to TRBJ2-7; TRBD1 matches at 10 bases. The V segment lost 4 bases and the J segment 1 base; nucleotides outside the gene matches: 4. The CDR3 loop spans 14 amino acids. From germline, CDR1 is SQVTM and CDR2 ANQGSEA.

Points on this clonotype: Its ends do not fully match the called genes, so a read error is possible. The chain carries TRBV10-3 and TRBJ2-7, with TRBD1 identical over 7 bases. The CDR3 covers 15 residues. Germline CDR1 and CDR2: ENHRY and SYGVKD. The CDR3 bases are TGTGCCAGCAGTTGGACCGGGACAGAGGACTACGAGCAGTACTTC. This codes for CASSWTGTEDYEQYF.

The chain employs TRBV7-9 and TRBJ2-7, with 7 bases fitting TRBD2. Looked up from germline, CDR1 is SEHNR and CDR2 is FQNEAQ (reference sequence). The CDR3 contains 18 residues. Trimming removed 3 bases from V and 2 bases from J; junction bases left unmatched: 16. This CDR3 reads CASSLGGGSRWFPYEQYF. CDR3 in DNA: TGTGCCAGCAGCTTGGGAGGCGGGAGCCGTTGGTTTCCCTACGAGCAGTACTTC.

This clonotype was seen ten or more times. Written as DNA, the CDR3 is TGTGCCAGCAGTCCCGCAGGGGCGGGGGGCTACACCTTC. Protein: CASSPAGAGGYTF. The V and J genes are TRBV25-1 and TRBJ1-2, with TRBD1 as a possible D gene (6 bases). The CDR3 length is 13 residues. V lost 5 bases to trimming and J lost 8 bases, with 15 bases between them. Germline CDR1 and CDR2: MGHDK and SYGVNS.

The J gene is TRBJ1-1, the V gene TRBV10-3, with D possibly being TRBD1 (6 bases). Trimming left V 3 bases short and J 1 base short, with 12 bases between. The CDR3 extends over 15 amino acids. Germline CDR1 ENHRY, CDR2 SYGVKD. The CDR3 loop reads CAISDPWGANTEAFF. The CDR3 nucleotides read TGTGCCATCAGTGATCCGTGGGGGGCGAACACTGAAGCTTTCTTT.

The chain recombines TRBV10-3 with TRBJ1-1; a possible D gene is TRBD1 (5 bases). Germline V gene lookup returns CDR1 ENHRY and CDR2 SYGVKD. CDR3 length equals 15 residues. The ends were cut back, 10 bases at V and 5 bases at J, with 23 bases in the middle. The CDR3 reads CASRYSIGARTEAFF. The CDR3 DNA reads TGTGCCAGCAGGTACTCGATAGGGGCGAGGACTGAAGCTTTCTTT.

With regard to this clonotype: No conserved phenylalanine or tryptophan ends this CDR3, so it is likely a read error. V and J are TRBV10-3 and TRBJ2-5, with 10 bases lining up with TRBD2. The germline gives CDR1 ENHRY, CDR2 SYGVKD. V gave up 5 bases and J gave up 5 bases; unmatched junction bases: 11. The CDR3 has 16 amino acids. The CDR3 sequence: CAISYPSSGRRETQYL. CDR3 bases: TGTGCCATCAGTTACCCCTCTAGCGGGAGACGTGAGACCCAGTACCTC.

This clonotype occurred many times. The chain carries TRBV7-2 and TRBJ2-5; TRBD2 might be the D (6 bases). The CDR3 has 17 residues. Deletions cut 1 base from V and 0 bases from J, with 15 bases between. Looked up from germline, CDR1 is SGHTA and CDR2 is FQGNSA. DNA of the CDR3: TGTGCCAGCAGCTTAGGAAGGGACTCTCAGTACCAAGAGACCCAGTACTTC. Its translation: CASSLGRDSQYQETQYF.

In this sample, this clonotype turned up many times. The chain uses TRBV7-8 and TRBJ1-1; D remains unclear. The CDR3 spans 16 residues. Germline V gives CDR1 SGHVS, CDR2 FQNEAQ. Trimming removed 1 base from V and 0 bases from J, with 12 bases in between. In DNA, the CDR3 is TGTGCCAGCAGCTTAGTGGTGGGCCGGATGAACACTGAAGCTTTCTTT. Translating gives CASSLVVGRMNTEAFF.

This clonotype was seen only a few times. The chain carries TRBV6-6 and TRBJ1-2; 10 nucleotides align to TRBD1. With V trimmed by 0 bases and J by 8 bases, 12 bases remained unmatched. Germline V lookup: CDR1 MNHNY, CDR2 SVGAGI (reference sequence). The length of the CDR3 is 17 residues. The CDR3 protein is CASSYSNARDRGGGYTF. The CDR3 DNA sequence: TGTGCCAGCAGTTACTCGAACGCCCGGGACAGGGGAGGGGGCTACACCTTC.

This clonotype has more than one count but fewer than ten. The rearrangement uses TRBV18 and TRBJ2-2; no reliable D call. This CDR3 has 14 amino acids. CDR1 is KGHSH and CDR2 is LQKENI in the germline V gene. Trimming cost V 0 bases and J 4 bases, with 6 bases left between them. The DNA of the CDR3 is TGTGCCAGCTCACCACCGTACCCCACCGGGGAGCTGTTTTTT. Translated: CASSPPYPTGELFF.

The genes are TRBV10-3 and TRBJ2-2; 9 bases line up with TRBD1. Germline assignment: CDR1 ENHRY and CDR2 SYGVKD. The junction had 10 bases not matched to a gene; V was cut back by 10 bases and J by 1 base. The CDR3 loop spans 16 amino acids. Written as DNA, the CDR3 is TGTGCCACCAGCCCGGGACAGGGAAGGAACACCGGGGAGCTGTTTTTT. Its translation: CATSPGQGRNTGELFF.

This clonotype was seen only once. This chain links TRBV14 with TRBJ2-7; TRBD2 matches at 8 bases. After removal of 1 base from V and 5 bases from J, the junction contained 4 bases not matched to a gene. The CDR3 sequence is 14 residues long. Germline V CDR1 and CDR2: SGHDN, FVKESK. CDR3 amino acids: CASSQVGGGNEQYF. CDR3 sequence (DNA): TGTGCCAGCAGCCAAGTTGGCGGGGGGAACGAGCAGTACTTC. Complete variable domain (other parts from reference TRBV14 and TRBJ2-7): EAGVTQFPSHSVIEKGQTVTLRCDPISGHDNLYWYRRVMGKEIKFLLHFVKESKQDESGMPNNRFLAERTGGTYSTLKVQPAELEDSGVYFCASSQVGGGNEQYFGPGTRLTVT.

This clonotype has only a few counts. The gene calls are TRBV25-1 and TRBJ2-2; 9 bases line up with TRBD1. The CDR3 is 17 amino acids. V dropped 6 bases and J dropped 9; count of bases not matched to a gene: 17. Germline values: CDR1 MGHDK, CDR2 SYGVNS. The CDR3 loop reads CASRSGTGMILRRELFF. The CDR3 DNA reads TGTGCCAGCAGGTCTGGGACAGGGATGATTCTCCGGAGGGAGCTGTTTTTT.

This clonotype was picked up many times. CDR3 DNA: TGTGCCAGTCGTGAACAGGTTCATCAGCCCCAGCATTTT. Protein sequence: CASREQVHQPQHF. The chain couples TRBV19 to TRBJ1-5, with a possible D match to TRBD1 (5 bases). Germline CDR1 reads LNHDA; CDR2 reads SQIVND (reference sequence). The germline V and J ends were trimmed by 8 bases and 5 bases, with 13 bases remaining between them. The CDR3 loop spans 13 amino acids. The complete variable domain, with remaining parts taken from reference TRBV19 and TRBJ1-5, reads DGGITQSPKYLFRKEGQNVTLSCEQNLNHDAMYWYRQDPGQGLRLIYYSQIVNDFQKGDIAEGYSVSREKKESFPLTVTSAQKNPTAFYLCASREQVHQPQHFGDGTRLSIL.

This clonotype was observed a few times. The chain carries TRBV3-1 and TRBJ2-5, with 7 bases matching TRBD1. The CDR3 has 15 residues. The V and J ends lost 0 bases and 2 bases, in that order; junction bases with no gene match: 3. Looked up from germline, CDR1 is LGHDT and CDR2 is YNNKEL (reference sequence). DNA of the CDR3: TGTGCCAGCAGCCAAGATAAACAGGGGCAAGAGACCCAGTACTTC. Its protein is CASSQDKQGQETQYF.

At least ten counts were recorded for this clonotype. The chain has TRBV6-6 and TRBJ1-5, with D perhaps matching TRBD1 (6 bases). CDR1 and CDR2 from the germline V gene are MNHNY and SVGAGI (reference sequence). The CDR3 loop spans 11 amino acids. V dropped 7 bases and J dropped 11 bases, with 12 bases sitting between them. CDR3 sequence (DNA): TGTGCCAGCACCAAGGAGGGGGCCCAGCATTTT. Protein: CASTKEGAQHF.

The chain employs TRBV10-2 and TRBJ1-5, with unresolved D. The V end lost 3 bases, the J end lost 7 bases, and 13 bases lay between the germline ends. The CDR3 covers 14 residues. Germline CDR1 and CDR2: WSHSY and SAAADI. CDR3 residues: CASSDSGRGQPQHF. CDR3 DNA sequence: TGCGCCAGCAGTGACTCTGGGCGGGGACAGCCCCAGCATTTT.

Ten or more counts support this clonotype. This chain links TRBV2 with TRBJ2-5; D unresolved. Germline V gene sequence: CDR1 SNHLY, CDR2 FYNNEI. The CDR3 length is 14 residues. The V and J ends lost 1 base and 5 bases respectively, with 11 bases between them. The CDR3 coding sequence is TGTGCCAGCAGTGAAGAGCAGGCGTTGGAGACCCAGTACTTC. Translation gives CASSEEQALETQYF.

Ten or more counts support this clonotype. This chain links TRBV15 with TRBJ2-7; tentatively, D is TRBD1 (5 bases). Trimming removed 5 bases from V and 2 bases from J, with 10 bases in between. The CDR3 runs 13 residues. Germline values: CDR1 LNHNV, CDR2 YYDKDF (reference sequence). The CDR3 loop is CATSARQTYEQYF. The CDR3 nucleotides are TGTGCCACCAGCGCCCGACAGACCTACGAGCAGTACTTC. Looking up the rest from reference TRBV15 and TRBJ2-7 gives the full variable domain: DAMVIQNPRYQVTQFGKPVTLSCSQTLNHNVMYWYQQKSSQAPKLLFHYYDKDFNNEADTPDNFQSRRPNTSFCFLDIRSPGLGDTAMYLCATSARQTYEQYFGPGTRLTVT.

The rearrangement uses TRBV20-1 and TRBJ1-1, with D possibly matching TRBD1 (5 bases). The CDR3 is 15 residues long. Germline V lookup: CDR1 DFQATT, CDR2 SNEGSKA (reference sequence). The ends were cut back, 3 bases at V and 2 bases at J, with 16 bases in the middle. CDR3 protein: CSASVGGSGNTEAFF. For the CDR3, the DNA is TGCAGTGCTAGCGTGGGGGGATCGGGAAACACTGAAGCTTTCTTT.

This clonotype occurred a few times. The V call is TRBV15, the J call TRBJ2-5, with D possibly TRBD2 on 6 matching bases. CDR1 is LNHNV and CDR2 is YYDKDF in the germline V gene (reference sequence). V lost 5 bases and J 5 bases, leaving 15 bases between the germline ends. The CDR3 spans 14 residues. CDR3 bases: TGTGCCACCAGCGTCCCGGGGGTAAGGGAGACCCAGTACTTC. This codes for CATSVPGVRETQYF.